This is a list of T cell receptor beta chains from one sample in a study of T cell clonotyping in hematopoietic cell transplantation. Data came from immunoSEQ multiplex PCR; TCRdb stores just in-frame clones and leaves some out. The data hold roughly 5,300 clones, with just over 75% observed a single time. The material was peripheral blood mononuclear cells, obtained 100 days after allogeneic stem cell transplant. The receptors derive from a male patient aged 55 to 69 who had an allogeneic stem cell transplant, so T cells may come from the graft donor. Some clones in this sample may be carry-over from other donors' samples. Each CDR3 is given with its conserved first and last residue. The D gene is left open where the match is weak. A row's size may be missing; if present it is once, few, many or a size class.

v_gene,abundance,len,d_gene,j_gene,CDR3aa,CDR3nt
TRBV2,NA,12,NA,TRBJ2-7,CASNWGDYEQYF,TGTGCCAGCAATTGGGGAGACTACGAGCAGTACTTC
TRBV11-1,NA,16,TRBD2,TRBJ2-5,CASSPGLAGYQETQYF,TGTGCCAGCAGCCCCGGACTAGCGGGTTACCAAGAGACCCAGTACTTC
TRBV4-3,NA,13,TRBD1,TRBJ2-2,CASSQRTGRELFF,TGCGCCAGCAGCCAACGGACAGGGAGGGAGCTGTTTTTT
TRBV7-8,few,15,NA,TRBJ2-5,CASSLKLGQQETQYF,TGTGCCAGCAGCTTAAAGTTAGGACAACAAGAGACCCAGTACTTC
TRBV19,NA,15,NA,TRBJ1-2,CASSINQGVGYGYTF,TGTGCCAGTAGTATCAATCAAGGGGTAGGCTATGGCTACACCTTC
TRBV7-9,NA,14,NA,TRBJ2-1,CASSFESSYNEQFF,TGTGCCAGCAGTTTCGAGAGCTCCTACAATGAGCAGTTCTTC
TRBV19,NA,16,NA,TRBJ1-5,CASSPYREGSNQPQHF,TGTGCCAGTAGTCCGTACAGGGAAGGTAGCAATCAGCCCCAGCATTTT
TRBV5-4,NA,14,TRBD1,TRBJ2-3,CASSRTGGTDTQYF,TGTGCCAGCAGCCGGACAGGCGGCACAGATACGCAGTATTTT
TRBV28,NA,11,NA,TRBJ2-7,CATQANYEQYF,TGTGCCACCCAGGCGAACTACGAGCAGTACTTC
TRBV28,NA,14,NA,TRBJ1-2,CASSFSGAIYGYTF,TGTGCCAGCAGTTTCTCAGGGGCGATCTATGGCTACACCTTC
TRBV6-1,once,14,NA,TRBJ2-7,CASSVGTTSYEQYF,TGTGCCAGCAGTGTTGGGACAACCTCCTACGAGCAGTACTTC
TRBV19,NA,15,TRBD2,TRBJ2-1,CASSRLAGQGSEQFF,TGTGCCAGTAGTAGATTAGCGGGGCAAGGGAGTGAGCAGTTCTTC
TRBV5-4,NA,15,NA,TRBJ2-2,CASTPGRRGTGELFF,TGTGCCAGCACACCCGGGAGAAGGGGCACCGGGGAGCTGTTTTTT
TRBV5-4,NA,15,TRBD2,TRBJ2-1,CASSFSLAGADEQFF,TGTGCCAGCAGCTTTTCGCTAGCGGGAGCGGATGAGCAGTTCTTC
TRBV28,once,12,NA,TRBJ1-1,CASGGGNTEAFF,TGTGCCAGCGGAGGGGGTAACACTGAAGCTTTCTTT
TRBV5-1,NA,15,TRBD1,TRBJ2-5,CASSLLLQGQETQYF,TGCGCCAGCAGCCTACTCCTACAGGGGCAAGAGACCCAGTACTTC
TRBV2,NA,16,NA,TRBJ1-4,CATVGGPRSANEKLFF,TGTGCCACCGTGGGGGGACCCCGGTCCGCTAACGAAAAACTGTTTTTT
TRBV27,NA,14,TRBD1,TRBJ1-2,CATGTGVGNYGYTF,TGTGCCACCGGGACAGGGGTAGGAAACTATGGCTACACCTTC
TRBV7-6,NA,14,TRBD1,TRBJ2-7,CASSPTGQAYEQYF,TGTGCCAGCAGCCCCACGGGACAGGCCTACGAGCAGTACTTC
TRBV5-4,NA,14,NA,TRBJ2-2,CASSRGQSIGELFF,TGTGCCAGCAGCCGAGGACAGAGTATTGGGGAGCTGTTTTTT
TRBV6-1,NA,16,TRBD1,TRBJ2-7,CASSEPGQKGWYEQYF,TGTGCCAGCAGTGAACCGGGACAGAAGGGTTGGTACGAGCAGTACTTC
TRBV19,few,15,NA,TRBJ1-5,CASSIKGGLSQPQHF,TGTGCCAGTAGTATCAAGGGGGGGCTAAGTCAGCCCCAGCATTTT
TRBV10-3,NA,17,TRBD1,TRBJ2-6,CAISERTGSSGANVLTF,TGTGCCATCAGTGAGAGGACAGGAAGCTCTGGGGCCAACGTCCTGACTTTC
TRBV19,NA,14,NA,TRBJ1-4,CASSITPTNEKLFF,TGTGCCAGTAGTATAACCCCAACTAATGAAAAACTGTTTTTT
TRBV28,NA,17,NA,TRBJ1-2,CASSPAPQGFLNYGYTF,TGTGCCAGCAGTCCCGCCCCACAGGGTTTCCTTAACTATGGCTACACCTTC
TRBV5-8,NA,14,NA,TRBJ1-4,CASSGPGAGEKLFF,TGTGCCAGCAGCGGCCCAGGGGCCGGGGAAAAACTGTTTTTT
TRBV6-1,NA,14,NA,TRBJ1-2,CASSFDSFNYGYTF,TGTGCCAGCAGTTTCGACAGCTTTAACTATGGCTACACCTTC
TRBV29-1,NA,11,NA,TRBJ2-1,CSVLVWNEQFF,TGCAGCGTGCTAGTGTGGAATGAGCAGTTCTTC
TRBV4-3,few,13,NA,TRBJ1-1,CASSQAGNTEAFF,TGCGCCAGCAGCCAAGCAGGGAACACTGAAGCTTTCTTT
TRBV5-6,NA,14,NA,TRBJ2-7,CASSWAVSTYEQYF,TGTGCCAGCAGCTGGGCGGTCAGTACCTACGAGCAGTACTTC
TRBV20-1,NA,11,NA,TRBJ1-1,CRQRGSTEAFF,TGCAGGCAGAGAGGGAGCACTGAAGCTTTCTTT
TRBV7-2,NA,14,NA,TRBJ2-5,CASSLVGQEETQYF,TGTGCCAGCAGCTTAGTAGGGCAAGAAGAGACCCAGTACTTC
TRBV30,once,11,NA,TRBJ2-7,CAWSGQYEQYF,TGTGCCTGGAGTGGTCAATACGAGCAGTACTTC
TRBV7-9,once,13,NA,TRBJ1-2,CASSLGGLYGYTF,TGTGCCAGCAGCCTGGGCGGACTCTATGGCTACACCTTC
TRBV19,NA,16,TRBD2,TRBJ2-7,CASSVIAGGLTYEQYF,TGTGCCAGTAGTGTTATAGCGGGAGGGCTCACCTACGAGCAGTACTTC
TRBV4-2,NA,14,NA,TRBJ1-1,CASSQELGQPEAFF,TGTGCCAGCAGCCAAGAACTGGGACAACCTGAAGCTTTCTTT
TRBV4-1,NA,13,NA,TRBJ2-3,CASSLAASGSLSF,TGCGCCAGCAGCCTAGCGGCCAGCGGGTCTCTCAGTTTT
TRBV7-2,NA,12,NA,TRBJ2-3,CASSLGTDTQYF,TGTGCCAGCAGCTTAGGGACAGATACGCAGTATTTT
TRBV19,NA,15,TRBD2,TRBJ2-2,CASSPTREGTGELFF,TGTGCCAGTAGCCCCACACGGGAGGGAACCGGGGAGCTGTTTTTT
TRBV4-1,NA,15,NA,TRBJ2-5,CASSQDTGGPRSQYF,TGCGCCAGCAGCCAAGATACAGGTGGTCCAAGGTCCCAGTACTTC
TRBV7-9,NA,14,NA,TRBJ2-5,CASSLEGVEETQYF,TGTGCCAGCAGCCTCGAGGGGGTGGAAGAGACCCAGTACTTC
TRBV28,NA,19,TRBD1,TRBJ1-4,CASSYRSTGQGPTNEKLFF,TGTGCCAGCAGTTACCGATCCACCGGACAGGGGCCCACTAATGAAAAACTGTTTTTT
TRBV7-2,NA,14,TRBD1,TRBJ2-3,CASSPGQGADTQYF,TGTGCCAGCAGCCCCGGACAGGGAGCAGATACGCAGTATTTT
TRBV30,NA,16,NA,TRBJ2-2,CAWRRGVSGNTGELFF,TGTGCCTGGAGAAGGGGTGTCAGCGGAAACACCGGGGAGCTGTTTTTT
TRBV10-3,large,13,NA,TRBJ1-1,CAISFGEDTEAFF,TGTGCCATCAGTTTTGGGGAGGACACTGAAGCTTTCTTT
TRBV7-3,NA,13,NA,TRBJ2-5,CASRQGASETQYF,TGTGCCAGCAGACAAGGTGCCTCAGAGACCCAGTACTTC